This T cell receptor beta chain derives from a study of shared clonotypes between healthy human individuals. For the study at large: For every donor, three CD4 naive, three CD4 memory, two CD8 naive and one CD8 memory plates were used.

Germline assignment: CDR1 SGHVS and CDR2 FNYEAQ. The CDR3 consists of 15 residues. Trimming left V 1 base short and J 5 bases short, with 9 bases between. Several immunoSEQ plates received, in even portions, the genomic DNA of each subset. The protocol was immunoSEQ multiplex PCR, while the TCRdb copy is restricted to in-frame clones and leaves out a portion. The data contain over a million clones, around 75% of them singletons. This receptor was taken from a man younger than 35 in good health. The V and J genes are TRBV7-6 and TRBJ1-6, with D unclear. Sequencing input: memory CD4+ T cells sorted from blood. Subset of the sample: CD45RA-negative fraction. Here the CDR3 DNA reads TGTGCCAGCAGCTTAGACTGGGGTAATAATTCACCCCTCCACTTT. Translating gives CASSLDWGNNSPLHF.